This T cell receptor (beta chain) was profiled in a study of T cells after posttransplantation cyclophosphamide. Some clones are missing from TCRdb's copy, which holds only in-frame ones; the method was immunoSEQ multiplex PCR. The table includes about 28,000 clones, 80% to 90% detected once. Study outcomes and limitations: Recipient CMV seropositivity and CMV reactivation strongly tracked TRB clonality. Tissue-infiltrating T cells from skin or gut overlapped little with blood T cells.

Trimming removed 0 bases at V and 6 bases at J, with 11 bases between. Germline V gene data show CDR1 as SGHTA and CDR2 as FQGNSA. The CDR3 is 14 residues long. About this clone itself: The antigen is unknown.

The material sequenced was PBMCs. The sequence came from a man aged 45-65 years. The chain uses TRBV7-2 and TRBJ2-5, with D possibly being TRBD2 (5 bases). CDR3 sequence reads: CASSLAVTGKTQYF. The CDR3 nucleotides are TGTGCCAGCAGCTTAGCAGTCACGGGGAAGACCCAGTACTTC.